This T cell receptor beta chain was observed in a study of CD8 T cells in Susac syndrome. Reverse transcription of about 0.5 to 1 ug RNA used random hexamers. Via MiXCR, TCRdb re-called the immunoSEQ multiplex PCR reads, giving one row per CDR3 protein. The top ten hold roughly 0.072% of the sample, which has approximately 230,000 distinct CDR3 sequences, over 85% seen once. The CDR3 is made up of 14 amino acids. CDR1 SGHAT and CDR2 FQNNGV come from the germline V gene. V dropped 1 base and J dropped 1 base, with 7 bases sitting between them. This TCR derives from a human donor with multiple sclerosis. Sequences were obtained from CD4+ T cells from PBMCs. V and J are TRBV11-2 and TRBJ1-2; TRBD1 is a possible D gene (5 bases). CDR3 nucleotides: TGTGCCAGCAGCTTAGGACAGAATAACTATGGCTACACCTTC. It is translated as CASSLGQNNYGYTF.